This T cell receptor beta chain comes out of a study of blood T cell repertoires in COVID-19. CDR1 is LNHDA, CDR2 SQIVND, per germline (reference sequence). Deletions cut 1 base from V and 7 bases from J, with 10 bases between. This CDR3 region has 14 residues. The assay was immunoSEQ multiplex PCR, and TCRdb's table has in-frame clones only and misses some. This table holds 20,000 to 30,000 clones, around 92% found once. V usage is TRBV19 and J usage is TRBJ2-2; a possible D gene is TRBD2 (6 bases). Sequenced input: peripheral blood. This TCR derives from a man in his 70s with active COVID-19. The DNA for the CDR3 is TGTGCCAGTAGTATAGCGGGAGTTGTCGGGGAGCTGTTTTTT. The encoded protein is CASSIAGVVGELFF.